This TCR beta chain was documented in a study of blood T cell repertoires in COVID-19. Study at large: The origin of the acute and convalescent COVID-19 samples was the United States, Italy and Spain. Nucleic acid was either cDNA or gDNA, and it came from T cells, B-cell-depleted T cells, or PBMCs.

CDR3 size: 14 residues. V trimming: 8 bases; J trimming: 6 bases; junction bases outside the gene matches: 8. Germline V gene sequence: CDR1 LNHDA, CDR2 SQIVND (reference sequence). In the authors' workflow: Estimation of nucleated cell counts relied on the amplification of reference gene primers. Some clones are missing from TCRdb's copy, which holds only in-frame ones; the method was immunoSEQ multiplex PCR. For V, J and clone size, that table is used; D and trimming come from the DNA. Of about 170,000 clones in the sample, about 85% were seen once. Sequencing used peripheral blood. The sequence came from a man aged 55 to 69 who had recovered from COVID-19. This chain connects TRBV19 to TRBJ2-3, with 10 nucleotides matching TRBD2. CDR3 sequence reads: CASLQRGGQDTQYF. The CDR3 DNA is TGTGCCAGTTTGCAGCGGGGGGGCCAGGATACGCAGTATTTT.